Listed below are T cell receptor beta chains from one sample, sequenced in a study of blood T cell repertoires in COVID-19. Only in-frame clones appear in the TCRdb table, and some are missing; sequencing was by immunoSEQ multiplex PCR. Here the sample spans some 44,000 clones, roughly nine tenths being singletons. Sequencing was performed on peripheral blood. The receptors derive from a man aged 50 to 60 with active COVID-19. Both conserved end residues are part of each CDR3. A D gene is named only where the DNA matches it firmly. Size tells how often a clone was seen (once, few, many) or the class of an expanded clone, and some rows leave it out.

>TRBV5-1|TRBJ1-1|.|.
CASSSLLAENTEAFF
TGCGCCAGCAGCTCCCTGTTGGCAGAGAACACTGAAGCTTTCTTT
>TRBV7-9|TRBJ2-7|.|.
CASSEDRPEQYF
TGTGCCAGCAGCGAAGACAGGCCCGAGCAGTACTTC
>TRBV9|TRBJ2-1|.|.
CASSVFFDEQFF
TGTGCCAGCAGCGTATTCTTCGATGAGCAGTTCTTC
>TRBV19|TRBJ1-4|.|.
CASRTRQVREKLFF
TGTGCCAGTAGGACGCGACAGGTTCGTGAAAAACTGTTTTTT
>TRBV9|TRBJ2-3|TRBD2|.
CASSVASASGGTDTQYF
TGTGCCAGCAGCGTAGCTTCGGCTAGCGGCGGCACAGATACGCAGTATTTT
>TRBV28|TRBJ1-1|.|.
CASIPGGMNTEAFF
TGTGCCAGCATCCCCGGAGGGATGAACACTGAAGCTTTCTTT
>TRBV29-1|TRBJ1-1|.|.
CSGVEGDSGKAFF
TGCAGCGGAGTAGAGGGGGATTCCGGAAAAGCTTTCTTT
>TRBV19|TRBJ2-7|TRBD2|.
CASPRGGPAYEQYF
TGTGCCAGTCCAAGGGGAGGGCCGGCCTACGAGCAGTACTTC
>TRBV6-6|TRBJ1-1|TRBD1|.
CASMRTGMNTEAFF
TGTGCCAGTATGCGGACAGGAATGAACACTGAAGCTTTCTTT
>TRBV5-1|TRBJ2-7|.|.
CASSLGGIGSWSYEQYF
TGCGCCAGCAGCTTGGGTGGAATCGGGAGTTGGTCCTACGAGCAGTACTTC
>TRBV7-9|TRBJ2-1|.|.
CASSLEGNEQFF
TGTGCCAGCAGCTTAGAGGGGAATGAGCAGTTCTTC
>TRBV25-1|TRBJ2-5|.|.
CASSEFWDKETQYF
TGTGCCAGCAGTGAATTTTGGGACAAAGAGACCCAGTACTTC
>TRBV27|TRBJ2-7|.|.
CASSLKQGGYEQYF
TGTGCCAGCAGCTTAAAACAGGGCGGATACGAGCAGTACTTC
>TRBV19|TRBJ2-5|TRBD2|.
CASSSGTSGETQYF
TGTGCCAGTAGCTCCGGGACTAGCGGAGAGACCCAGTACTTC
>TRBV30|TRBJ1-4|.|.
CAWSEGHKGEKLFF
TGTGCCTGGAGCGAGGGACACAAAGGTGAAAAACTGTTTTTT
>TRBV6-5|TRBJ2-7|TRBD1|.
CASRSGDRGRVEQYF
TGTGCCAGCCGATCGGGGGACAGGGGGCGCGTCGAGCAGTACTTC
>TRBV11-1|TRBJ2-1|TRBD2|.
CASSSRGTSGYNEQFF
TGTGCCAGCAGCTCCCGAGGGACTAGCGGCTACAATGAGCAGTTCTTC
>TRBV4-1|TRBJ2-7|TRBD1|.
CASSPRDRGPYEQYF
TGCGCCAGCAGCCCAAGGGACAGGGGGCCTTACGAGCAGTACTTC
>TRBV19|TRBJ2-4|.|.
CASSIAEENIQYF
TGTGCCAGTAGTATAGCTGAGGAAAACATTCAGTACTTC
>TRBV28|TRBJ2-5|.|.
CASSGGGGTSQETQYF
TGTGCCAGCAGTGGGGGGGGCGGGACCTCCCAAGAGACCCAGTACTTC
>TRBV27|TRBJ2-7|TRBD2|.
CASNRGGTSGSVGEQYF
TGTGCCAGCAACAGGGGAGGGACTAGCGGGAGCGTGGGCGAGCAGTACTTC
>TRBV28|TRBJ1-5|TRBD1|.
CASILDRGYNQPQHF
TGTGCCAGCATTCTGGACAGGGGATACAATCAGCCCCAGCATTTT
>TRBV28|TRBJ2-1|TRBD2|.
CASSSRLAGINEQFF
TGTGCCAGCAGTTCCAGACTAGCGGGAATCAATGAGCAGTTCTTC
>TRBV5-4|TRBJ1-2|.|.
CASSFSGVTYGYTF
TGTGCCAGCAGCTTTTCCGGGGTGACCTATGGCTACACCTTC
>TRBV24-1|TRBJ2-1|TRBD2|.
CATSGVWTSGTNEQFF
TGTGCCACCAGTGGCGTCTGGACTAGCGGAACTAATGAGCAGTTCTTC
>TRBV30|TRBJ1-2|.|.
CAWSVSLNYGYTF
TGTGCCTGGAGTGTATCCCTTAACTATGGCTACACCTTC
>TRBV19|TRBJ1-1|TRBD1|.
CASSIAGTGATEAFF
TGTGCCAGTAGTATAGCCGGGACAGGGGCCACTGAAGCTTTCTTT
>TRBV2|TRBJ1-1|.|.
CASSPRVMNTEAFF
TGTGCCAGCAGTCCGAGAGTAATGAACACTGAAGCTTTCTTT
>TRBV10-2|TRBJ2-1|.|.
CASSEFSGYYNEQFF
TGCGCCAGCAGTGAGTTTAGCGGTTACTACAATGAGCAGTTCTTC
>TRBV28|TRBJ1-1|.|.
CASSFQHLHVFF
TGTGCCAGCAGTTTCCAACATTTGCACGTTTTCTTT
>TRBV27|TRBJ2-4|.|.
CASTPDRTALAKNIQYF
TGTGCCAGCACTCCTGACAGGACAGCCCTAGCCAAAAACATTCAGTACTTC
>TRBV30|TRBJ2-6|TRBD2|.
CAWSLGGTPFGRPGANVLTF
TGTGCCTGGAGCCTCGGGGGGACTCCTTTTGGGAGGCCTGGGGCCAACGTCCTGACTTTC
>TRBV4-1|TRBJ2-5|TRBD1|.
CASSKEGDRRETQYF
TGCGCCAGCAGCAAAGAGGGGGACAGGCGGGAGACCCAGTACTTC
>TRBV7-9|TRBJ2-3|.|.
CASSSGTDTQYF
TGTGCCAGCAGCTCCGGCACAGATACGCAGTATTTT
>TRBV5-1|TRBJ2-7|.|.
CASSLSPTGYEQYF
TGCGCCAGCAGCTTGTCCCCCACGGGCTACGAGCAGTACTTC
>TRBV5-4|TRBJ1-1|.|once
CASSSQGHGEAFF
TGTGCCAGCAGCTCACAAGGACACGGTGAGGCTTTCTTT
>TRBV10-3|TRBJ2-3|TRBD2|.
CAISEKLAGRGTQYF
TGTGCCATCAGTGAGAAATTAGCGGGTAGAGGTACGCAGTATTTT
>TRBV18|TRBJ2-2|.|.
CASSPAAGDRSAGELFF
TGTGCCAGCTCACCGGCGGCAGGGGATCGTTCCGCCGGGGAGCTGTTTTTT
>TRBV29-1|TRBJ2-1|.|.
CSVIPTPPRENEQFF
TGCAGCGTGATACCAACCCCCCCCCGGGAGAATGAGCAGTTCTTC
>TRBV11-2|TRBJ1-1|.|.
CASSLRADTEAFF
TGTGCCAGCAGCTTACGAGCGGACACTGAAGCTTTCTTT
>TRBV27|TRBJ2-7|.|.
CASSFLTGASYEQYF
TGTGCCAGCAGTTTCCTGACGGGAGCGTCCTACGAGCAGTACTTC
>TRBV19|TRBJ2-7|TRBD1|.
CAIPGQGKGSYEQYF
TGTGCCATTCCGGGACAGGGGAAGGGATCCTACGAGCAGTACTTC